Sequencing of this T cell receptor beta chain was carried out in a study of CD8+CD57+ T cells in acquired aplastic anemia. The wider study: Mean DNA quantity obtained from sorted CD4+ and CD8+ cells was around 2.9 ug.

On this clonotype: Its specificity is not known.

Selection for sequencing was limited to patients who had shown CD8+CD57+ cell expansion by flow cytometry. Every patient presented with severe acquired aplastic anemia. Study-level points and caveats: Around 29 CD8+ CDR3 sequences were shared between patients and controls.

Genomic DNA acted as the template from which TCR beta VDJ combination and CDR3 sequence profiling were carried out. TCRdb ran MiXCR on the reads and lists one entry per CDR3 protein. The data show around 180,000 distinct CDR3 sequences, less than 50% seen once. The receptor's source is a human donor with aplastic anemia. The sequenced material came from sorted CD4+, CD8+, or CD8+CD57+ T cells (not recorded which) from PBMCs.

In DNA, the CDR3 is TGTGCCAGCATTCCAGGGGTTGGTGAAAAACTGTTTTTT. Its translation: CASIPGVGEKLFF. The V call is TRBV2, the J call TRBJ1-4; a weak D match, TRBD1 (6 bases). Germline CDR1 SNHLY, CDR2 FYNNEI. CDR3 length: 13 residues. Deletions cut 7 bases from V and 7 bases from J, with 13 bases between.